Here is one T cell receptor (beta chain) with its context. This clone was seen a single time. This receptor's antigen is unknown. No base qualities exist here, and no much larger clone lies one base off it. This entry is derived from a study of blood T cell repertoires in COVID-19 (TCRdb year 2020). Describing the broader study: Samples from collaborators originated in the United States, Italy and Spain and spanned both the acute and convalescent phases of COVID-19. The prospective study material was composed of cDNA or gDNA derived from T cells, B-cell-depleted T cells, or PBMCs. The dataset comprised deeply sampled blood TCRbeta repertoires from subjects exposed to, actively infected with, or recovered from COVID-19. The repertoires were released in a freely available public database intended as a resource for research on the immune response to SARS-CoV-2. The samples were drawn from two sources: the first 160 participants of the ongoing ImmuneRACE study, and 1,000 to 1,500 subjects contributed by 6 global collaborators. The sample metadata nearly always contained a de-identified subject ID, COVID-19 status, age in years and sex. Where available, HLA class I and class II types were obtained from metadata supplied by the sample provider rather than from assay-based typing. Results and caveats for the whole study, not just this receptor: The amount of clinical and demographic metadata varied by source and participant and was provided uncurated.

Collaborating institutions collected whole blood in K2EDTA tubes following their own protocols. For TCRbeta analysis, collaborators shipped samples in one of three forms: frozen whole blood, isolated PBMCs, or DNA extracted from either of those sample types. TCRbeta CDR3 regions were amplified from genomic DNA by means of the immunoSEQ Assay, a bias-controlled multiplex PCR. The authors' analysis ran thus. The number of nucleated cells in each sample was estimated from the amplification of reference gene primers within the assay. To quantify the absolute abundance of each unique TCRbeta CDR3 rearrangement, sequence reads were collapsed and filtered. Productive Simpson clonality was computed per sample as the square root of Simpson's diversity index over productive rearrangements. Drawn from immuneACCESS, this table holds only the in-frame rearrangements with V and J called that TCRdb kept. Clones are partly lost; checked studies trace under half to an unresolved V gene and leave the rest unexplained. V and J calls and clone size follow that table, whereas D and trimming were derived from the DNA. The sample contains 95,000 to 100,000 clones, approximately 80% of them found a single time. The ten largest clonotypes hold 10% of the sample.

The CDR3 starts with the cysteine, ends with the phenylalanine, and has 17 residues. The retained sequence is limited to the CDR3, 51 bases, with the frame set at the first base. Reading the germline V gene gives CDR1 SGHRS and CDR2 YFSETQ. The junction carries 15 bases between V and J, which are trimmed by 1 base and 0 bases respectively. The sequenced sample consisted of peripheral blood. The receptor was isolated from a man between 65 and 80 years old with acute or convalescent COVID-19. The chain uses TRBV5-1 and TRBJ2-3; the best D guess is TRBD1, with 5 bases matching. The CDR3 region: CASSLRPQGRSTDTQYF. The base sequence is TGCGCCAGCAGCTTGAGGCCGCAGGGAAGGAGCACAGATACGCAGTATTTT. Joined to the reference TRBV5-1 and TRBJ2-3 proteins, this CDR3 gives the full variable domain: KAGVTQTPRYLIKTRGQQVTLSCSPISGHRSVSWYQQTPGQGLQFLFEYFSETQRNKGNFPGRFSGRQFSNSRSEMNVSTLELGDSALYLCASSLRPQGRSTDTQYFGPGTRLTVL.